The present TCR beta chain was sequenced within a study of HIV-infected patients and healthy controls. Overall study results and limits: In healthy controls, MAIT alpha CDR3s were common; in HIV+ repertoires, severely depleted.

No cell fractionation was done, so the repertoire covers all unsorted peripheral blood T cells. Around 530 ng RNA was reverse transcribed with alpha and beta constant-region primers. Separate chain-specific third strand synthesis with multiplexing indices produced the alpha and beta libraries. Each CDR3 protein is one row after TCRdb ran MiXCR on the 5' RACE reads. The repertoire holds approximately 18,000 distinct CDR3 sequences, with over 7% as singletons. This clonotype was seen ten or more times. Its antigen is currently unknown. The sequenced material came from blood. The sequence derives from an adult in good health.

In DNA form, the CDR3 reads TGTGCCAGCAGCTTAGCACAGGGGCTACAAGAGACCCAGTACTTC. Protein: CASSLAQGLQETQYF. V and J are TRBV7-9 and TRBJ2-5, with 7 bases matching TRBD1. Trimming took 0 bases from V and 2 from J; bases not matched to a gene: 3. The CDR3 is 15 residues long. In germline, CDR1 is SEHNR, CDR2 FQNEAQ (reference sequence).